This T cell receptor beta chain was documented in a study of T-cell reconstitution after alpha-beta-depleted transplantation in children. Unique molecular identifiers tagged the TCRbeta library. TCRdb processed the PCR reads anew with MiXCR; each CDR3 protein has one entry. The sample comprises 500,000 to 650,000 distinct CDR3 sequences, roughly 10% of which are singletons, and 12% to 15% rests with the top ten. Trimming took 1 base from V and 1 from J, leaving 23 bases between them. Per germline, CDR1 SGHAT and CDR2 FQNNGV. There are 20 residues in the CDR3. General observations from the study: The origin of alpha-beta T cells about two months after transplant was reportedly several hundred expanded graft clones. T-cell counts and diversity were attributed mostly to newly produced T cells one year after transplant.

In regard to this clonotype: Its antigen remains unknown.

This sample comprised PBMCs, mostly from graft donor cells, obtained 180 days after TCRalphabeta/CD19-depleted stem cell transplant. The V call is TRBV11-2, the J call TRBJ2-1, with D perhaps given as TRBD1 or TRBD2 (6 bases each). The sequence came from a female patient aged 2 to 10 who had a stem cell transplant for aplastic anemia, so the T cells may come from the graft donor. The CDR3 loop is CASSLGPRVSGGGSYNEQFF. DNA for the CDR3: TGTGCCAGCAGCTTAGGTCCCCGTGTTAGCGGAGGGGGATCCTACAATGAGCAGTTCTTC.